This entry lists 20 T cell receptor beta chains sequenced from one sample in a study of T cells in tuberculosis. Profiling relied on immunoSEQ multiplex PCR, and the TCRdb table lists in-frame clones only, not all of them. The sample lists about 58,000 clones; roughly 87% were seen once. Thawed, overnight-rested PBMC were stained with GMM-loaded CD1B tetramer, viability dye and anti-CD3, then sorted. C32 glucose monomycolate from Rhodococcus equi was loaded onto the CD1B tetramers. The sample comprised CD1b-GMM tetramer-negative cells sorted from PBMCs. The receptors derive from an adult woman with latent tuberculosis.

The rearrangement links TRBV4-3 to TRBJ2-7; 10 nucleotides line up with TRBD2. Unmatched junction bases numbered 10, after V lost 2 bases and J lost 3 bases. CDR1 is LGHNA and CDR2 is YSLEER in the germline V gene. The CDR3 length is 17 residues. CDR3 residues: CASSQTYIAGGVYEQYF. The CDR3 DNA follows: TGCGCCAGCAGCCAAACATATATAGCGGGGGGAGTCTACGAGCAGTACTTC.

The chain joins TRBV4-2 to TRBJ2-2; TRBD1 matches 7 bases. Looked up from germline, CDR1 is LGHNA and CDR2 is YNFKEQ. The CDR3 spans 15 residues. Trimming cost V 5 bases and J 0 bases; bases outside gene matches: 3. The CDR3 DNA sequence: TGTGCCAGCAGCGACAGGGTAACGAACACCGGGGAGCTGTTTTTT. Protein sequence: CASSDRVTNTGELFF.

The rearrangement uses TRBV7-2 and TRBJ2-2; 11 nucleotides align to TRBD1. The CDR3 consists of 17 residues. CDR1 and CDR2 (germline): SGHTA, FQGNSA. The V segment lost 0 bases and the J segment 3 bases; nucleotides outside the gene matches: 3. The CDR3 is CASSLAGQGAHTGELFF. CDR3 in DNA: TGTGCCAGCAGCTTAGCTGGACAGGGGGCTCACACCGGGGAGCTGTTTTTT. Full variable domain (remainder filled in from reference TRBV7-2 and TRBJ2-2): GAGVSQSPSNKVTEKGKDVELRCDPISGHTALYWYRQSLGQGLEFLIYFQGNSAPDKSGLPSDRFSAERTGGSVSTLTIQRTQQEDSAVYLCASSLAGQGAHTGELFFGEGSRLTVL.

V usage is TRBV13 and J usage is TRBJ2-3, with 10 bases matching TRBD2. The CDR3 is 18 amino acids. The germline V gene has CDR1 PRHDT and CDR2 FYEKMQ (reference sequence). V trimming: 4 bases; J trimming: 4 bases; junction bases outside the gene matches: 14. The CDR3: CASSSKMRTSGSPDTQYF. Here the CDR3 DNA reads TGTGCCAGCAGCTCCAAAATGCGGACTAGCGGAAGCCCAGATACGCAGTATTTT.

The V call is TRBV7-9, the J call TRBJ2-1; possibly TRBD1 for D (6 bases). CDR3 length: 17 amino acids. The germline V gene has CDR1 SEHNR and CDR2 FQNEAQ (reference sequence). V gave up 5 bases and J gave up 2 bases, with 19 bases separating them. The chain's CDR3 is CASSPTTSRGTYNEQFF. CDR3 DNA sequence: TGTGCCAGCAGCCCTACGACGAGCAGGGGCACCTACAATGAGCAGTTCTTC.

This chain's CDR3 is CAISESGKGGNQPQHF. The CDR3 DNA is TGTGCCATCAGTGAGTCGGGCAAGGGAGGCAATCAGCCCCAGCATTTT. The chain combines TRBV10-3 with TRBJ1-5; D remains unclear. With 0 bases removed from V and 2 bases from J, the gap between germline ends came to 11 bases. Germline CDR1 is ENHRY and CDR2 is SYGVKD. The CDR3 consists of 16 residues.

The rearrangement joins TRBV4-2 to TRBJ2-7; 8 nucleotides align to TRBD1. The CDR3 is 15 amino acids. Losses at the gene ends were 1 base for V and 3 bases for J; bases not matched to a gene: 5. The V gene's germline CDR1 is LGHNA and CDR2 YNFKEQ. The CDR3 DNA sequence: TGTGCCAGCAGCCAAGCAGCTACAGGGGGCTACGAGCAGTACTTC. Its translation is CASSQAATGGYEQYF.

The chain uses TRBV4-2 and TRBJ2-3; 12 nucleotides agree with TRBD2. Germline CDR1 LGHNA, CDR2 YNFKEQ. This CDR3 contains 15 residues. The ends lost 4 bases at V and 5 bases at J; junction bases unmatched: 4. The CDR3, as DNA: TGTGCCAGCAGCCTTCGACTAGCGGGAGAAGATACGCAGTATTTT. Translating gives CASSLRLAGEDTQYF.

This chain uses TRBV19 with TRBJ1-2, with D perhaps TRBD1 (6 bases). Germline V gene lookup returns CDR1 LNHDA and CDR2 SQIVND (reference sequence). This CDR3 has 14 amino acids. The germline V and J ends were trimmed by 6 bases and 2 bases, with 13 bases remaining between them. This CDR3 is CASRPGGANYGYTF. CDR3 DNA sequence: TGTGCCAGTAGACCGGGGGGGGCGAACTATGGCTACACCTTC.

The rearrangement uses TRBV10-1 and TRBJ1-2; 7 bases align to TRBD1. Germline V gives CDR1 WNHNN, CDR2 SYGVQD (reference sequence). The V segment lost 5 bases and the J segment 5 bases; nucleotides outside the gene matches: 5. This CDR3 has 13 residues. The chain's CDR3 is CASSPGGRYGYTF. Here the CDR3 DNA reads TGCGCCAGCAGTCCAGGGGGAAGATATGGCTACACCTTC.

The rearrangement joins TRBV28 to TRBJ2-3; TRBD2 aligns across 7 bases. Germline V gives CDR1 MDHEN, CDR2 SYDVKM. The CDR3 is made up of 15 amino acids. The ends lost 3 bases at V and 4 bases at J; junction bases unmatched: 7. The CDR3 sequence is CASSFRGLEADTQYF. CDR3 DNA sequence: TGTGCCAGCAGTTTTCGAGGACTAGAGGCAGATACGCAGTATTTT.

This clone was observed a few times. CDR3 DNA: TGTGCCAGCAGTTCTCAACAGGGGATCTACGAGCAGTACTTC. Amino acid sequence: CASSSQQGIYEQYF. The chain combines TRBV6-5 with TRBJ2-7; 7 bases match TRBD1. Germline V gene sequence: CDR1 MNHEY, CDR2 SVGAGI. CDR3 size: 14 residues. The J segment lost 3 bases and the V segment lost 4 bases, leaving 6 bases of the junction unmatched.

The chain has TRBV10-3 and TRBJ2-3; tentatively, D is TRBD2 (6 bases). V was clipped by 4 bases and J by 2 bases, with 13 bases between them. This CDR3 has 15 residues. The germline gives CDR1 ENHRY, CDR2 SYGVKD. CDR3 sequence: CAISGRDFDTDTQYF. CDR3 nucleotide sequence: TGTGCCATCAGTGGCCGGGACTTCGACACAGATACGCAGTATTTT.

The chain links TRBV11-2 to TRBJ1-1; 8 bases fit TRBD1. Germline CDR1 is SGHAT and CDR2 is FQNNGV. This CDR3 comprises 15 residues. With V trimmed by 5 bases and J by 6 bases, 11 bases remained unmatched. CDR3 coding DNA: TGTGCCAGCAGCCCCCGGCAGGGGGCCCGTGCTGAAGCTTTCTTT. Amino acid sequence: CASSPRQGARAEAFF.

The chain is built from TRBV30 and TRBJ2-1; maybe TRBD2 (5 bases). Germline CDR1 reads GTSNPN; CDR2 reads SVGIG (reference sequence). The CDR3 covers 11 residues. V lost 2 bases to trimming and J lost 6 bases, with 5 bases between them. CDR3: CAWSSGNEQFF. The DNA of the CDR3 is TGTGCCTGGAGTAGCGGCAATGAGCAGTTCTTC.

V gene TRBV2 combines with J gene TRBJ1-4, with D possibly matching TRBD1 (6 bases). Trimming removed 3 bases from V and 10 bases from J, with 9 bases in between. The V gene's germline CDR1 is SNHLY and CDR2 FYNNEI. The CDR3 runs 12 residues. CDR3: CASSDRGGKLFF. CDR3 nucleotides: TGTGCCAGCAGTGACAGGGGTGGAAAACTGTTTTTT.

This rearrangement joins TRBV2 to TRBJ2-2; a weak D match, TRBD2 (6 bases). V was pared by 6 bases and J by 6 bases, with 20 bases between. CDR3 length: 16 residues. From germline, CDR1 is SNHLY and CDR2 FYNNEI. CDR3 DNA: TGTGCCAGCAGGCCCCCTAGCGTCGGATATTCCGGGGAGCTGTTTTTT. Protein product: CASRPPSVGYSGELFF.

The CDR3 DNA reads as TGCAGCGTTGAAGTAGGGGGTCCCTATGGCTACACCTTC. Residues: CSVEVGGPYGYTF. The rearrangement links TRBV29-1 to TRBJ1-2; possibly TRBD1 for D (6 bases). The germline gives CDR1 SQVTM, CDR2 ANQGSEA. Trimming took 1 base from V and 4 from J, leaving 10 bases between them. The CDR3 consists of 13 residues.

V is TRBV5-6 and J is TRBJ2-1, with 13 bases fitting TRBD2. The trim removed 3 bases at V and 2 bases at J, leaving 2 bases unmatched. The CDR3 is 16 residues long. Germline lookup yields CDR1 SGHDT and CDR2 YYEEEE. The CDR3 nucleotides read TGTGCCAGCAGCTGGGGGACTAGCGGGACCTACAATGAGCAGTTCTTC. As protein: CASSWGTSGTYNEQFF.

This clone is a singleton in its sample. The rearrangement links TRBV4-1 to TRBJ1-1; tentative D call: TRBD1 (5 bases). Germline CDR1 is MGHRA and CDR2 is YSYEKL. V was cut by 0 bases and J by 0 bases, with 8 bases left in between. The CDR3 covers 15 residues. CDR3 coding DNA: TGCGCCAGCAGCCAAGAGACGACAGTGAACACTGAAGCTTTCTTT. Its translation: CASSQETTVNTEAFF.